This T cell receptor beta chain originates from a study of blood T cell repertoires in COVID-19. About the study: The origin of the acute and convalescent COVID-19 samples was the United States, Italy and Spain.

CDR1 and CDR2 (germline): MDHEN, SYDVKM. V was clipped by 5 bases and J by 8 bases, with 15 bases between them. The CDR3 consists of 13 residues. Grouping used clinical history reported by participants in a survey and questionnaire. This clone was seen just once. Generated by immunoSEQ multiplex PCR, the TCRdb table keeps only in-frame clones and is missing some. This sample has roughly 300,000 clones, with 90% found just once. The source of this sequence is a woman aged 25 to 39 who had recovered from COVID-19. Sequenced input: PBMCs or T cells enriched from blood (not recorded which). The genes are TRBV28 and TRBJ1-2; D unresolved. The DNA for the CDR3 is TGTGCCAGCAGTCTAGAGAGGGCTAGGGGCTACACCTTC. Amino acid sequence: CASSLERARGYTF.